These 30 T cell receptor beta chains originate from one sample sequenced in a study of identical twins. MiXCR, run by TCRdb on the 5' RACE reads, gives a single entry per CDR3 protein. The sample records a few hundred thousand distinct CDR3 sequences, about 10% being singletons. The sequencing sample was made of naive T cells sorted from blood. Receptor source: a woman aged 50 to 60 in good health.

This clonotype showed up just a few times. The chain uses TRBV29-1 and TRBJ2-3; D may be TRBD2 (5 bases). The germline gives CDR1 SQVTM, CDR2 ANQGSEA. V was cut by 3 bases and J by 1 base, with 8 bases left in between. The CDR3 length is 13 residues. The DNA of the CDR3 is TGCAGCGTTGACGCGGGCCGCACAGATACGCAGTATTTT. This gives the protein CSVDAGRTDTQYF.

This chain uses TRBV12-3 or TRBV12-4 with TRBJ2-1, with 8 bases identical to TRBD2. The CDR3 covers 13 residues. The V and J ends lost 6 bases and 9 bases, in that order; junction bases with no gene match: 7. The DNA for the CDR3 is TGTGCCAGCAGCGGGGGGGCGGGGAGTGAGCAGTTCTTC. Translation gives CASSGGAGSEQFF.

This clonotype was recorded at least ten times. J is TRBJ2-1 and V is TRBV2, with 7 bases matching TRBD2. In germline, CDR1 is SNHLY, CDR2 FYNNEI. The CDR3 spans 15 residues. After removal of 2 bases from V and 4 bases from J, the junction contained 5 bases not matched to a gene. This CDR3 reads CASSEYWGGYNEQFF. The CDR3 DNA is TGTGCCAGCAGTGAATACTGGGGGGGGTACAATGAGCAGTTCTTC. Full variable domain (outside the CDR3, taken from reference TRBV2 and TRBJ2-1): EPEVTQTPSHQVTQMGQEVILRCVPISNHLYFYWYRQILGQKVEFLVSFYNNEISEKSEIFDDQFSVERPDGSNFTLKIRSTKLEDSAMYFCASSEYWGGYNEQFFGPGTRLTVL.

In this sample, this clonotype turned up a few times. CDR3 nucleotide sequence: TGTGCCAGCAGCTCAGGGACAGGGGGAGACGGTGGCTACACCTTC. Residues: CASSSGTGGDGGYTF. The gene calls are TRBV11-2 and TRBJ1-2, with TRBD1 matching 11 bases. The V gene end was trimmed by 4 bases and the J gene end by 7 bases; junction bases not matched to a gene: 8. The CDR3 spans 15 residues. Germline V gene data show CDR1 as SGHAT and CDR2 as FQNNGV.

The rearrangement links TRBV4-1 to TRBJ2-3; perhaps TRBD2 as D (5 bases). The CDR3 has 15 amino acids. In germline, CDR1 is MGHRA, CDR2 YSYEKL. With 1 base removed from V and 0 bases from J, the gap between germline ends came to 8 bases. CDR3 in DNA: TGCGCCAGCAGCCAAGCCAGCGGAAGCACAGATACGCAGTATTTT. Translation gives CASSQASGSTDTQYF.

Concerning this clonotype itself: An end of the junction does not agree with germline; a read error may underlie this. The chain couples TRBV27 to TRBJ2-5, with D perhaps TRBD1 or TRBD2 (5 bases each). CDR3 size: 17 residues. Germline V gene lookup returns CDR1 MNHEY and CDR2 SMNVEV (reference sequence). The CDR3 spells CASRPLGTGPNQEIQYF. The DNA of the CDR3 is TGTGCCAGCCGGCCCCTCGGGACGGGCCCTAATCAAGAGATCCAGTACTTC.

At least ten counts were recorded for this clonotype. The V call is TRBV27, the J call TRBJ2-3; possibly TRBD2 for D (5 bases). CDR1 is MNHEY, CDR2 SMNVEV, per germline (reference sequence). Trimming removed 6 bases at V and 5 bases at J, with 9 bases between. The CDR3 has 12 amino acids. CDR3 region: CASSGGGDTQYF. The DNA of the CDR3 is TGTGCCAGCAGCGGAGGAGGAGATACGCAGTATTTT.

In this sample, this clonotype turned up many times. V usage is TRBV28 and J usage is TRBJ2-1; no firm D call. V shed 6 bases and J shed 7 bases, with 19 bases lying between them. The germline V gene encodes CDR1 MDHEN and CDR2 SYDVKM. The CDR3 loop spans 15 amino acids. CDR3 in amino acids: CASRPIGLGRNEQFF. In nucleotides, the CDR3 is TGTGCCAGCAGGCCTATAGGCCTCGGACGGAATGAGCAGTTCTTC.

The chain is built from TRBV29-1 and TRBJ2-3, with D perhaps TRBD1 or TRBD2 (5 bases each). CDR1 is SQVTM and CDR2 is ANQGSEA in the germline V gene. V was cut by 8 bases and J by 0 bases, with 12 bases left in between. This CDR3 is built from 13 residues. The CDR3 sequence: CSSPGASTDTQYF. Written as DNA, the CDR3 is TGCAGCTCCCCCGGGGCTAGCACAGATACGCAGTATTTT.

This clonotype came up a few times. This rearrangement joins TRBV6-5 to TRBJ1-2; D perhaps matches TRBD1 (6 bases). The CDR3 is 14 amino acids. V was trimmed by 4 bases and J by 7 bases, leaving 16 bases between them. Per the germline V gene, CDR1 is MNHEY and CDR2 is SVGAGI. Here the CDR3 DNA reads TGTGCCAGCAGTTCAGGACAGCCGCTCGGTGGCTACACCTTC. Translation gives CASSSGQPLGGYTF.

The rearrangement joins TRBV7-8 to TRBJ2-3; D is unresolved. This CDR3 has 14 amino acids. Germline CDR1 and CDR2: SGHVS and FQNEAQ. V dropped 3 bases and J dropped 1 base, with 8 bases sitting between them. In nucleotides, the CDR3 is TGTGCCAGCAGCTTGGTGGCGGGCACAGATACGCAGTATTTT. It encodes CASSLVAGTDTQYF.

The sample holds a few counts of this clonotype. The V and J genes are TRBV4-1 and TRBJ1-5, with D hard to call. Germline assignment: CDR1 MGHRA and CDR2 YSYEKL. This CDR3 spans 14 amino acids. Trimming pared 2 bases from V and 4 bases from J, leaving 9 bases between. This chain's CDR3 is CASSQLTANQPQHF. For the CDR3, the DNA is TGCGCCAGCAGCCAACTTACAGCGAATCAGCCCCAGCATTTT.

At least ten counts were recorded for this clonotype. The genes are TRBV29-1 and TRBJ1-5; D not certain. Between the trimmed V and J ends, which lost 5 bases and 2 bases, there was a span of 7 bases. CDR3 length: 12 amino acids. Germline-derived CDR1 and CDR2 are SQVTM and ANQGSEA. This chain's CDR3 is CSVRVGNQPQHF. CDR3 DNA sequence: TGCAGCGTTCGGGTCGGCAATCAGCCCCAGCATTTT.

The chain carries TRBV7-8 and TRBJ2-1; 16 bases line up with TRBD2. Germline lookup yields CDR1 SGHVS and CDR2 FQNEAQ. The CDR3 is made up of 16 amino acids. Losses at the gene ends were 5 bases for V and 8 bases for J; bases not matched to a gene: 6. CDR3 nucleotides: TGTGCCAGCAGCGCCACCGGGACTAGCGGGAGGGATGAGCAGTTCTTC. Its translation: CASSATGTSGRDEQFF.

This clonotype was found a few times. This chain connects TRBV4-1 to TRBJ1-3; D remains ambiguous. The CDR3 runs to 13 residues. Germline CDR1 reads MGHRA; CDR2 reads YSYEKL. V was trimmed by 8 bases and J by 4 bases, leaving 12 bases between them. CDR3 DNA: TGCGCCAGCCGCTCCAGGAACGGAAACACCATATATTTT. As protein: CASRSRNGNTIYF.

The chain combines TRBV27 with TRBJ1-1; D remains unclear. Trimming took off 0 bases at V and 4 bases at J, with 24 bases between the two ends. The CDR3 has 19 amino acids. Germline assignment: CDR1 MNHEY and CDR2 SMNVEV (reference sequence). The CDR3 DNA reads TGTGCCAGCAGTTTATCCACCGGCCCTTTGCCTGGAGCTGTCACTGAAGCTTTCTTT. This gives the protein CASSLSTGPLPGAVTEAFF.

This clonotype showed up many times. This sequence joins TRBV12-3 or TRBV12-4 and TRBJ2-1; the match to TRBD2 covers 10 bases. Losses at the gene ends were 7 bases for V and 4 bases for J; bases not matched to a gene: 4. The CDR3 sequence is 14 residues long. DNA for the CDR3: TGTGCCAGCATTCGGACTAGCGGATACAATGAGCAGTTCTTC. Amino acid sequence: CASIRTSGYNEQFF.

This clonotype was counted ten times or more. The chain joins TRBV9 to TRBJ1-2; TRBD1 matches at 9 bases. The CDR3 extends over 16 amino acids. The germline V gene encodes CDR1 SGDLS and CDR2 YYNGEE. The ends lost 3 bases at V and 6 bases at J; junction bases unmatched: 12. In nucleotides, the CDR3 is TGTGCCAGCAGCGCGGATCCGGGACAGGGAGGGAATGGCTACACCTTC. It translates to CASSADPGQGGNGYTF.

The CDR3 sequence is CSAGDRGEQYF. The CDR3 DNA reads TGCAGTGCTGGGGACAGGGGCGAGCAGTACTTC. The chain combines TRBV20-1 with TRBJ2-7, with 10 positions matching TRBD1. Per the germline V gene, CDR1 is DFQATT and CDR2 is SNEGSKA (reference sequence). This CDR3 contains 11 residues. The V segment lost 5 bases and the J segment 6 bases; nucleotides outside the gene matches: 1.

This clonotype was counted ten times or more. This sequence joins TRBV20-1 and TRBJ2-1, with a weak D call TRBD2 (5 bases). The germline V gene has CDR1 DFQATT and CDR2 SNEGSKA (reference sequence). The CDR3 contains 12 residues. The ends were cut back, 6 bases at V and 4 bases at J, with 10 bases in the middle. The CDR3 sequence is CSAQRTYNEQFF. The CDR3 nucleotides read TGCAGTGCCCAGCGGACGTACAATGAGCAGTTCTTC.

The chain has TRBV5-1 and TRBJ2-7; TRBD2 matches 7 bases. This CDR3 has 15 residues. Germline V CDR1 and CDR2: SGHRS, YFSETQ. V was pared by 3 bases and J by 1 base, with 7 bases of the junction left unmatched. CDR3 bases: TGCGCCAGCAGCTCGATGGGAGCGGGATCCTACGAGCAGTACTTC. Translated: CASSSMGAGSYEQYF.

The sample holds many counts of this clonotype. The chain joins TRBV7-9 to TRBJ2-1; D call uncertain. V was clipped by 1 base and J by 4 bases, with 11 bases between them. Germline V gives CDR1 SEHNR, CDR2 FQNEAQ (reference sequence). The CDR3 has 15 amino acids. Here the CDR3 reads CASSLVTFIYNEQFF. CDR3 in DNA: TGTGCCAGCAGCTTAGTCACTTTCATTTACAATGAGCAGTTCTTC.

This clonotype has ten or more counts. DNA for the CDR3: TGTGCCAGCAGCCCGGGGGGGGGTGAGCAGTTCTTC. Encoded protein: CASSPGGGEQFF. The chain joins TRBV5-6 to TRBJ2-1; 8 bases are a match to TRBD2. There are 12 residues in the CDR3. V lost 4 bases to trimming and J lost 9 bases; unmatched junction nucleotides: 3. Germline V gene data show CDR1 as SGHDT and CDR2 as YYEEEE. Based on the CDR3 plus reference TRBV5-6 and TRBJ2-1, the full variable domain is DAGVTQSPTHLIKTRGQQVTLRCSPKSGHDTVSWYQQALGQGPQFIFQYYEEEERQRGNFPDRFSGHQFPNYSSELNVNALLLGDSALYLCASSPGGGEQFFGPGTRLTVL.

V and J are TRBV24-1 and TRBJ2-3; D possibly corresponds to TRBD1 (6 bases). The CDR3 has 13 amino acids. V was clipped by 5 bases and J by 6 bases, with 11 bases between them. Germline V gene lookup returns CDR1 KGHDR and CDR2 SFDVKD. CDR3 sequence reads: CATSGPGADTQYF. The CDR3 DNA sequence: TGTGCCACCAGTGGGCCAGGGGCGGATACGCAGTATTTT.

Only a few counts were recorded for this clonotype. This rearrangement joins TRBV10-3 to TRBJ1-4; 11 bases line up with TRBD1. Per germline, CDR1 ENHRY and CDR2 SYGVKD. This CDR3 is built from 14 residues. The J segment lost 7 bases and the V segment lost 5 bases, leaving 3 bases of the junction unmatched. The chain's CDR3 is CAISTGTGGEKLFF. In DNA form, the CDR3 reads TGTGCCATCAGTACCGGGACAGGGGGTGAAAAACTGTTTTTT.

This chain links TRBV13 with TRBJ2-3, with D uncertain. CDR3 length equals 13 residues. V shed 1 base and J shed 4 bases, with 6 bases lying between them. Germline CDR1 PRHDT, CDR2 FYEKMQ (reference sequence). The CDR3 protein is CASSLDSPDTQYF. DNA of the CDR3: TGTGCCAGCAGCTTAGATTCCCCAGATACGCAGTATTTT.

The rearrangement joins TRBV29-1 to TRBJ2-1, with D possibly being TRBD1 or TRBD2 (6 bases each). CDR1 is SQVTM and CDR2 is ANQGSEA in the germline V gene. There are 16 residues in the CDR3. V lost 8 bases and J lost 4, with 24 bases in between. In DNA form, the CDR3 reads TGCAGCACTGGGGGGCAGGGGTCAGCGGGTTACAATGAGCAGTTCTTC. This encodes CSTGGQGSAGYNEQFF.

This clonotype was counted many times. The rearrangement links TRBV20-1 to TRBJ2-7; D might be TRBD1 or TRBD2, each matching 5 bases. Germline CDR1 and CDR2: DFQATT and SNEGSKA (reference sequence). Trimming stripped 6 bases from V and 4 bases from J, with 16 bases between. This CDR3 comprises 13 residues. DNA for the CDR3: TGCAGTGCCCCGGGACCGACCCTATACGAGCAGTACTTC. Protein sequence: CSAPGPTLYEQYF.

This clonotype has more than one count but fewer than ten. This chain links TRBV4-1 with TRBJ1-1; D is possibly TRBD1 (5 bases). The length of the CDR3 is 14 residues. V lost 4 bases, J lost 5 bases, and 14 bases lay in between. CDR1 and CDR2 (germline): MGHRA, YSYEKL. CDR3 sequence (DNA): TGCGCCAGCAGCCCTCGGGGGATCGGGACTGAAGCTTTCTTT. This gives the protein CASSPRGIGTEAFF.

This clonotype was found a few times. V gene TRBV14 combines with J gene TRBJ1-5, with D tentatively TRBD1 (6 bases). The CDR3 contains 13 residues. Trimming cost V 5 bases and J 6 bases, with 11 bases left between them. Germline V gives CDR1 SGHDN, CDR2 FVKESK. As DNA, the CDR3 is TGTGCCAGCAGCAAAGGGGGTTTTCAGCCCCAGCATTTT. It yields the protein CASSKGGFQPQHF.